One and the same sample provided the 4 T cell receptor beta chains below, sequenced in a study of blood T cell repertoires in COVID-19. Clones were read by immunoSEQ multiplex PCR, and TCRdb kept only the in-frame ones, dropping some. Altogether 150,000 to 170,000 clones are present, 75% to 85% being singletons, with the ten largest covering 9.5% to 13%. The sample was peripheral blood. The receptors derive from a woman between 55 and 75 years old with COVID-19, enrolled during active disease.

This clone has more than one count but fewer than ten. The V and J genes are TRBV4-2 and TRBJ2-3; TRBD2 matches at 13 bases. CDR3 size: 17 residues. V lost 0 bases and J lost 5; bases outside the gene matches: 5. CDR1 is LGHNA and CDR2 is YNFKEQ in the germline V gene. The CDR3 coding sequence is TGTGCCAGCAGCCAAGAACTAGCGGGGGGGCCTGGAGATACGCAGTATTTT. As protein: CASSQELAGGPGDTQYF.

The DNA for the CDR3 is TGTGCCACCAGCAACAAGGGGGGGCCTACCACGGAGCAGTACGTC. It yields the protein CATSNKGGPTTEQYV. The V call is TRBV15, the J call TRBJ2-7, with a tentative D call TRBD2 (7 bases). V was pared by 4 bases and J by 7 bases, with 20 bases between. Germline V gene lookup returns CDR1 LNHNV and CDR2 YYDKDF (reference sequence). This CDR3 comprises 15 residues.

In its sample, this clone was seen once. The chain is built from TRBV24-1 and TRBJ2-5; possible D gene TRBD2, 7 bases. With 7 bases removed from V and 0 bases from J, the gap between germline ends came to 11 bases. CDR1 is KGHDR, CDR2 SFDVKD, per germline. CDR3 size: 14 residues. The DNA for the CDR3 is TGTGCCACCAGAGGAGGGGGGGACCAAGAGACCCAGTACTTC. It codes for CATRGGGDQETQYF.

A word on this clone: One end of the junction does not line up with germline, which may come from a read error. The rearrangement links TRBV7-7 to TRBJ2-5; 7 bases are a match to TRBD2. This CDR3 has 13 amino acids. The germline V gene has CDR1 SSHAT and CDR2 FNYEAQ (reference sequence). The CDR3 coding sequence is TGTGCTAGCAGTTACAGACTAGCCGAGACCCAGTACTTC. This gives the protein CASSYRLAETQYF.